This T cell receptor (beta chain) came from a study of T cells in women clearing cervical HPV infection. Germline V gene lookup returns CDR1 SGHTA and CDR2 FQGNSA. There are 14 residues in the CDR3. The V gene lost 5 bases and the J gene lost 3 bases, with 14 bases spanning the gap. Study findings and constraints: Timing of associations relative to infection is unclear; T-cell subsets were not isolated.

Only in-frame clones appear in the TCRdb table, and some are missing; sequencing was by immunoSEQ multiplex PCR. With 20,000 to 25,000 clones in the sample, the ten largest clones hold 5% to 7%. Comments on this clone: Its specificity is unknown. The read ends 3 residues shy of where the CDR3 ends; the end is completed using the germline J gene.

The sequencing input was blood buffy coat. The source is a woman between 18 and 70 years old with a cervical HPV16 infection that either progressed to CIN3+ or cleared (not recorded which). The V gene is TRBV7-2, the J gene TRBJ2-7; tentative D call: TRBD1 (5 bases). The DNA read from the CDR3 is TGTGCCAGCAGCCTTTCGGGCAGGGTCTACGAG. Encoded protein: CASSLSGRVYE. In full, the CDR3 is CASSLSGRVYEQYF.